This T cell receptor (beta chain) was captured in a study of response to subunit inactivated influenza vaccine. Trimming took off 0 bases at V and 2 bases at J, with 11 bases between the two ends. CDR3 length equals 14 residues. CDR1 and CDR2 from the germline V gene are DFQATT and SNEGSKA (reference sequence). Study-level results: Each seasonal influenza vaccination, the authors suggested, recruits few new T cells.

Note on this clonotype: Its antigen is not known.

TCRdb recomputed calls from the RT-PCR reads with MiXCR, one row per CDR3 protein. Of approximately 680,000 distinct CDR3 sequences listed, approximately 14% are singletons. The clonotype originates from a man over 45 who received an inactivated influenza vaccine. Sequencing was performed on PBMCs from blood, taken approximately 13 days after vaccination. The genes are TRBV20-1 and TRBJ2-7; perhaps TRBD2 as D (6 bases). CDR3 sequence reads: CSARDLGGTYEQYF. In nucleotides, the CDR3 is TGCAGTGCTAGAGATCTCGGCGGGACCTACGAGCAGTACTTC.